This TCR beta chain was documented in a study of cytomegalovirus exposure and HLA in healthy donors. Study conclusions and caveats: It was about 180 TCR beta chains that were listed as cytomegalovirus-associated. Many donors shared some public TCRs, even though most TCR sequences were rare.

The data were produced by immunoSEQ multiplex PCR, yet TCRdb's version contains in-frame clones alone and is incomplete. This sample has 89,000 or so clones, with about 93% found just once. This clone was counted a few times. What it binds is unknown. The approximately 120-subject validation cohort, separate from the roughly 670-subject first cohort, included the donors. Sequencing was done on a sample of PBMCs. This TCR came from a woman aged 25 to 39 in good health and CMV-seropositive.

CDR3 sequence (DNA): TGTGCCAGCAGACAGGGGGCTAACTCCTACAATGAGCAGTTCTTC. This codes for CASRQGANSYNEQFF. V usage is TRBV27 and J usage is TRBJ2-1, with 9 bases aligning to TRBD1. This CDR3 has 15 amino acids. Germline trimming cut 6 bases from V and 0 bases from J; bases unmatched to any gene: 3. Germline V gene lookup returns CDR1 MNHEY and CDR2 SMNVEV (reference sequence).